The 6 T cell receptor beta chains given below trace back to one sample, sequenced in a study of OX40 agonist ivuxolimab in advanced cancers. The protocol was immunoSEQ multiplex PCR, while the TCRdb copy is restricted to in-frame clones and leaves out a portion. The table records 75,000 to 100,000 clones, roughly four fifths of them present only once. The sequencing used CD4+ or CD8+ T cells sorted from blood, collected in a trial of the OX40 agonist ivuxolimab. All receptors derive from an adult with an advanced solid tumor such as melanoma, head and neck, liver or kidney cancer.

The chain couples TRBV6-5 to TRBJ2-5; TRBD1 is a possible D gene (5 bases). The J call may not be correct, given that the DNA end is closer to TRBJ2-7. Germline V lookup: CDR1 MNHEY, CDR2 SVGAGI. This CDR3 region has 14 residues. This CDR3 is CASSFQSRAYEQYF. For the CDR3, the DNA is TGTGCCAGCAGTTTTCAAAGCAGGGCCTACGAGCAGTACTTC.

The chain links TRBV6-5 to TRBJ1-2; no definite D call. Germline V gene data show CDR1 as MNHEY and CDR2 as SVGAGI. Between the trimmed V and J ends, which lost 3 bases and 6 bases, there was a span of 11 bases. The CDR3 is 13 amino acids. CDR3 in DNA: TGTGCCAGCAGTTATTTGGATTCCAATGGCTACACCTTC. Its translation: CASSYLDSNGYTF.

The CDR3, as DNA: TGTGCCAGCAGCCAAGATGGGAGTTCAGCTAACTATGGCTACACCTTC. It codes for CASSQDGSSANYGYTF. The V call is TRBV4-2, the J call TRBJ1-2; no clear D. The CDR3 contains 16 residues. Germline V gene lookup returns CDR1 LGHNA and CDR2 YNFKEQ. With 0 bases removed from V and 0 bases from J, the gap between germline ends came to 11 bases.

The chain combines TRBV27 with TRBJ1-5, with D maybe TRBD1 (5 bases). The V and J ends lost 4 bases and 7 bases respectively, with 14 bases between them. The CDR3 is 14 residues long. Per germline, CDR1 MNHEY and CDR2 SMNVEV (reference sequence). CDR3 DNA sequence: TGTGCCAGCAGTTATGGGGCGCCCCCCCAGCCCCAGCATTTT. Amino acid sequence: CASSYGAPPQPQHF.

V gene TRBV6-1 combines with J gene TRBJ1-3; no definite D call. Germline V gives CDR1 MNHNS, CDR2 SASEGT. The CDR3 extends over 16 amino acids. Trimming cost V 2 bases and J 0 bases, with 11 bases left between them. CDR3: CASSESARPSGNTIYF. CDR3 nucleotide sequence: TGTGCCAGCAGTGAAAGCGCACGGCCCTCTGGAAACACCATATATTTT.

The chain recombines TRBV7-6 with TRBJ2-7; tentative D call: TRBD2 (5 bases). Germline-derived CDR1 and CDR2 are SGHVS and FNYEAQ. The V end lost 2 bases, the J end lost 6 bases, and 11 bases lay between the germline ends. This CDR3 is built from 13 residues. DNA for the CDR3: TGTGCCAGCAGCTTAAGTCAGAGCGGCGAGCAGTACTTC. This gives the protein CASSLSQSGEQYF.